Listed below are T cell receptor beta chains from one sample, sequenced in a study of cytotoxic CD8 clonotypes in ibrutinib-treated CLL. Sequenced by immunoSEQ multiplex PCR; TCRdb stores in-frame clones only, minus some. This table holds about 160,000 clones, more than 70% found once. The sample consisted of PBMCs, taken at disease progression, from a patient treated with ibrutinib. The source is a human donor with chronic lymphocytic leukemia. CDR3s include the opening cysteine and the closing phenylalanine or tryptophan. Each record gives: J gene, clone size, V gene, D gene, CDR3 DNA, CDR3 protein. The D gene is left open where the match is weak. Part of the rows lack a size; the others show once, few, many or a class for expanded clones.

TRBJ2-7 . TRBV6-5 TRBD1 TGTGCCAGCAGTTACCGGGACAGGTTCTACGAGCAGTACTTC CASSYRDRFYEQYF
TRBJ1-5 . TRBV28 . TGTGCCAGCAGTTGGGGTCGTCAGCCCCAGCATTTT CASSWGRQPQHF
TRBJ2-7 . TRBV11-2 . TGTGCCAGCAGCCTTTTCGGCGACCTCTACGAGCAGTACTTC CASSLFGDLYEQYF
TRBJ1-2 . TRBV30 . TGTGCCTGGAGGACCTGGGGAGGGAGTGGCTACACCTTC CAWRTWGGSGYTF
TRBJ2-7 . TRBV6-5 TRBD1 TGTGCCAGCAGACCCTACCGGGACAGGGTCCACGAGCAGTACTTC CASRPYRDRVHEQYF
TRBJ1-5 . TRBV28 . TGTGCCAGCGCAACCAATCAGCCCCAGCATTTT CASATNQPQHF
TRBJ2-1 few TRBV19 TRBD2 TGTGCCAGTAGCACCGGGAGGGGTGGAGAGCAGTTCTTC CASSTGRGGEQFF
TRBJ1-2 . TRBV7-3 TRBD1 TGTGCCAGCAGCTTAACCCATCGACAGGGAGACGATGGCTACACCTTC CASSLTHRQGDDGYTF
TRBJ1-4 . TRBV28 . TGTGCCAGCAGTTTATGGCAGGGAGCGGGTGAAAAACTGTTTTTT CASSLWQGAGEKLFF
TRBJ2-3 . TRBV7-2 TRBD2 TGTGCCAGCAGCAAATTAGCGGGAGGGCCTACAGATACGCAGTATTTT CASSKLAGGPTDTQYF
TRBJ2-7 . TRBV27 TRBD2 TGTGCCAGCAGTCCCATCGGGGCGGGAGTAAACGAGCAGTACTTC CASSPIGAGVNEQYF
TRBJ2-3 . TRBV19 . TGTGCCAGTAGGCGGGACCAGGGCACAGATACGCAGTATTTT CASRRDQGTDTQYF
TRBJ2-2 . TRBV30 . TGTGCCTGGAGTGTTCAGGGCCGCACCGGGGAGCTGTTTTTT CAWSVQGRTGELFF
TRBJ1-2 . TRBV7-2 TRBD1 TGTGCCAGCAGCTCCAGGGGGCCGGTTGGCTACACCTTC CASSSRGPVGYTF
TRBJ2-1 . TRBV5-4 TRBD1 TGTGCCAGCAGTTGGACAGGGGATGAGCAGTTCTTC CASSWTGDEQFF
TRBJ1-5 . TRBV19 TRBD1 TGTGCCAGTAGACAAAGACAGGGGTATCAGCCCCAGCATTTT CASRQRQGYQPQHF
TRBJ1-1 . TRBV5-6 TRBD1 TGTGCCAGCAGCTTATCGGGACAGGGAAGGCGGGGAGTGAACACTGAAGCTTTCTTT CASSLSGQGRRGVNTEAFF
TRBJ2-7 . TRBV7-9 . TGTGCCAGCAGCTTAGTAATCCTCGGAGACGAGCAGTACTTC CASSLVILGDEQYF
TRBJ1-1 . TRBV28 . TGTGCCAGCAGTTTATGGACGTGGACCGACAGGAGAACTGAAGCTTTCTTT CASSLWTWTDRRTEAFF
TRBJ2-1 once TRBV6-6 . TGTGCCAGCAACCGGGACTTGGCTGTCAATGAGCAGTTCTTC CASNRDLAVNEQFF
TRBJ2-3 . TRBV11-2 TRBD2 TGTGCCAGCAGCTCCCCTAATCTCCCGGGACTAGCGGGCACAGATACGCAGTATTTT CASSSPNLPGLAGTDTQYF
TRBJ2-6 . TRBV5-1 . TGCGCCAGCAGCTTGGTAAGTGCGGATAGCTCTGGGGCCAACGTCCTGACTTTC CASSLVSADSSGANVLTF
TRBJ2-7 . TRBV7-8 TRBD2 TGTGCCAGCAGCGCCATCTCAGCGGGAGTAAGCTACGAGCAGTACTTC CASSAISAGVSYEQYF
TRBJ2-1 . TRBV28 . TGTGCCAGCACTCGTAGCTCCTACAATGAGCAGTTCTTC CASTRSSYNEQFF
TRBJ1-5 . TRBV11-3 . TGTGCCAGCAGCTCGACAGGTCCAAACAATCAGCCCCAGCATTTT CASSSTGPNNQPQHF
TRBJ2-2 . TRBV2 . TGTGCTTCCGATCCAGGACAGACAAACACCGGGGAGCTGTTTTTT CASDPGQTNTGELFF
TRBJ2-7 once TRBV7-2 . TGTGCCAGCAGCGGCTACGAGCAGTACTTC CASSGYEQYF
TRBJ2-1 . TRBV5-1 . TGCGCCAGCAGCTTGGAGGGCGGTGGGAATGAGCAGTTCTTC CASSLEGGGNEQFF
TRBJ2-7 once TRBV5-1 TRBD1 TGCGCCAGCAGCGTGCGACAGGGAGCTTACGAGCAGTACTTC CASSVRQGAYEQYF
TRBJ2-5 . TRBV29-1 . TGCAGCGTTGGGTACCTCCAAGAGACCCAGTACTTC CSVGYLQETQYF
TRBJ2-7 . TRBV27 . TGTGCCAGCAGCTGGAATTCAATTCACTACGAGCAGTACTTC CASSWNSIHYEQYF
TRBJ2-5 . TRBV4-2 TRBD2 TGTGCCAGCAGCCCCGGAGGTAGCGGGGGACAAGAGACCCAGTACTTC CASSPGGSGGQETQYF
TRBJ2-1 . TRBV27 TRBD2 TGTGCCAGCAGTTTCTCAGGGACTAGCGGAAGGTACAATGAGCAGTTCTTC CASSFSGTSGRYNEQFF
TRBJ2-1 . TRBV19 TRBD2 TGTGCCAGTAGTACAAAGAATAGCGGGGCCTACAATGAGCAGTTCTTC CASSTKNSGAYNEQFF
TRBJ2-5 . TRBV20-1 . TGCAGTGCTAGGGTCGGGGAGACCCAGTACTTC CSARVGETQYF
TRBJ2-3 . TRBV9 TRBD1 TGTGCCAGCAGCGGCGACAGGGGCAACACAGATACGCAGTATTTT CASSGDRGNTDTQYF
TRBJ1-4 . TRBV4-3 . TGCGCCAGCAGCCAAGATCGGGGTGAAAAACTGTTTTTT CASSQDRGEKLFF
TRBJ2-7 . TRBV29-1 . TGCAGCGTTGTTGAGGGGTCCTACGAGCAGTACTTC CSVVEGSYEQYF
TRBJ2-2 . TRBV5-6 TRBD1 TGTGCCAGCAGCGCGACCGGGACAGCTGGCATCGGGGAGCTGTTTTTT CASSATGTAGIGELFF
TRBJ2-3 . TRBV7-2 TRBD2 TGTGCCAGCAGCTTAGGTGTAGCGGGAGGTGGCACAGATACGCAGTATTTT CASSLGVAGGGTDTQYF
TRBJ2-3 few TRBV18 . TGTGCCAGCTCACCAACTGACAGCGGCACAGATACGCAGTATTTT CASSPTDSGTDTQYF
TRBJ2-6 . TRBV19 . TGTGCCAGTGAACGCTACTCTGGGGCCAACGTCCTGACTTTC CASERYSGANVLTF
TRBJ2-3 . TRBV5-1 . TGCGCCAGCAGCCTCGGTTGGGGAAACACAGATACGCAGTATTTT CASSLGWGNTDTQYF
TRBJ1-1 . TRBV27 TRBD1 TGTGCCAGCAGCGGCGGGACAGCACTCAGGAACACTGAAGCTTTCTTT CASSGGTALRNTEAFF
TRBJ2-7 . TRBV12-5 . TGTGCTAGTGGTTTGGTATCGAGTGAGCAGTACTTC CASGLVSSEQYF
TRBJ2-5 once TRBV29-1 . TGCAGCGTTGAGTCCCAATCTGGGACCCAGTACTTC CSVESQSGTQYF
TRBJ2-2 . TRBV5-1 . TGCGCCAGCAGCGCCCTAGGACAAACCGGGGAGCTGTTTTTT CASSALGQTGELFF
TRBJ2-7 once TRBV19 . TGTGCCAGTGGGTCTGGGTTTTCCTACGAGCAGTACTTC CASGSGFSYEQYF
TRBJ1-2 once TRBV25-1 TRBD1 TGTGCCAGCAGTGACGAGGCGGGACAGGGTTTTAATGGCTACACCTTC CASSDEAGQGFNGYTF
TRBJ2-2 once TRBV19 . TGTGCCATGGCCTCTGGGACTGCCGGGTCAGGGGAGCTGTTTTTT CAMASGTAGSGELFF
TRBJ2-3 few TRBV4-3 TRBD2 TGCGCCAGCAGCCAAGGGATCCGGTGGCGGGAGGAGTCGGCAGATACGCAGTATTTT CASSQGIRWREESADTQYF
TRBJ2-2 few TRBV18 TRBD1 TGTGCCAGCTCACCCGGACAGGGCACCGGGGAGCTGTTTTTT CASSPGQGTGELFF
TRBJ2-3 . TRBV5-1 . TGCGCCAGCAGCCCCACAGATACGCAGTATTTT CASSPTDTQYF